The 21 T cell receptor beta chains below come from one sample, sequenced in a study of tumor and adjacent non-tumor tissue in lung cancer. No cell sorting was done before RNA was extracted from the tissue. More than 3 cm separated this lung sample from the edge of the tumor. The library came from three nested PCR rounds adapted from ARM-PCR protocols. TCRdb ran MiXCR on the multiplex PCR reads and lists one entry per CDR3 protein. The data show about 86,000 distinct CDR3 sequences, 75% to 85% seen once. Sequencing input: distant non-tumor lung tissue. The receptors here all came from a woman in her fifties or sixties with non-small cell lung cancer.

Turning to this clonotype: The junction departs from the called germline gene at one end, perhaps through a read error. The chain has TRBV11-1 and TRBJ2-3, with D possibly being TRBD2 (5 bases). Germline lookup yields CDR1 SGHAT and CDR2 FQDESV (reference sequence). There are 16 residues in the CDR3. The CDR3 DNA is TGTGCCAGCACCTTAGGCCTTCGCGGACTCGGGGATACGCAGTATTTT. Translated, it gives CASTLGLRGLGDTQYF.

For this clonotype: A junction end diverges from the germline sequence, so it may reflect a read error. The genes are TRBV4-2 and TRBJ2-7; a weak D match, TRBD1 (5 bases). The CDR3 sequence is 16 residues long. The germline CDR1 and CDR2 sequences are LGHNA and YNFKEQ. In DNA form, the CDR3 reads TGTTCCAGCACCCATGCAGTAGGGGCGGTCCCCTACGAGCAGTATTTC. This translates into CSSTHAVGAVPYEQYF.

As concerns this clonotype: At one end, the junction sequence differs from germline, possibly due to a read error. The chain employs TRBV5-1 and TRBJ2-1; 8 bases map to TRBD2. The CDR3 sequence is 16 residues long. Germline CDR1 and CDR2: SGHRS and YFSETQ. CDR3 DNA sequence: TGCGCCAGCAGCGAGGCCGGGAGGGCTGCCTACAACGAGCAGTTCTTC. This gives the protein CASSEAGRAAYNEQFF.

Comments on this clonotype: At one end, the junction sequence differs from germline, possibly due to a read error. CDR3 loop: CAGSLRGTPTGELFF. The CDR3 DNA reads as TGTGCCGGCAGCCTACGTGGGACACCTACCGGGGAGCTGTTTTTT. The genes are TRBV5-6 and TRBJ2-2, with D possibly matching TRBD1 (6 bases). Germline CDR1 SGHDT, CDR2 YYEEEE. There are 15 residues in the CDR3.

As concerns this clonotype: Since the CDR3 does not end with the conserved phenylalanine or tryptophan, this likely comes from a read error. The chain couples TRBV29-1 to TRBJ2-7; TRBD2 matches at 7 bases. CDR3 length equals 15 residues. The junction had 11 bases not matched to a gene; V was cut back by 3 bases and J by 3 bases. The V gene's germline CDR1 is SQVTM and CDR2 ANQGSEA. CDR3 residues: CSVDDPIGRSYEQYL. Written as DNA, the CDR3 is TGCAGCGTTGATGATCCAATCGGGAGGAGCTACGAGCAGTACCTC.

Concerning this clonotype: No conserved phenylalanine or tryptophan ends this CDR3, so it is likely a read error. This chain links TRBV4-1 with TRBJ2-4, with D possibly being TRBD2 (6 bases). CDR3 length: 17 amino acids. Germline CDR1 reads MGHRA; CDR2 reads YSYEKL. In DNA, the CDR3 is TGCGCCAGCACCCAACCCGCCCGGGGGACCGGTAGGAACATTCAGTACTTA. This translates into CASTQPARGTGRNIQYL.

In regard to this clonotype: Sequence at one end of the junction differs from germline and may be a read error. This sequence joins TRBV29-1 and TRBJ2-2, with TRBD2 matching 8 bases. From germline, CDR1 is SQVTM and CDR2 ANQGSEA. There are 18 residues in the CDR3. CDR3 loop: CNVEDEGISGTFPGELFF. Written as DNA, the CDR3 is TGCAACGTTGAAGATGAAGGAATTAGCGGGACTTTTCCCGGGGAGCTGTTTTTT.

A note on this clonotype: Sequence at one end of the junction differs from germline and may be a read error. V usage is TRBV28 and J usage is TRBJ2-3; possibly TRBD1 for D (5 bases). CDR1 MDHEN and CDR2 SYDVKM come from the germline V gene. This CDR3 contains 13 residues. CDR3 DNA sequence: TGTGCCAGCAGTACCTGGGGCACAGATATGCAGTATTTT. Its protein is CASSTWGTDMQYF.

This chain links TRBV12-3 or TRBV12-4 with TRBJ2-2; the match to TRBD2 covers 7 bases. The CDR3 sequence is 12 residues long. V lost 7 bases, J lost 7 bases, and 3 bases stayed unmatched. The CDR3 reads CASTERDGELFF. In DNA, the CDR3 is TGTGCCAGCACCGAGCGGGACGGGGAGCTGTTTTTT.

A remark on this clonotype: Mismatch with germline at one junction end may stem from a read error. V usage is TRBV9 and J usage is TRBJ2-7; 10 bases map to TRBD2. This CDR3 spans 15 amino acids. Per the germline V gene, CDR1 is SGDLS and CDR2 is YYNGEE. The DNA for the CDR3 is TGTTCCAGCAGCGCCCGTAGCGGGAGGTCTACCGAGCAGTACTTC. It is translated as CSSSARSGRSTEQYF.

Comments on this clonotype: At one end, the junction sequence differs from germline, possibly due to a read error. The genes are TRBV6-5 and TRBJ2-7, with 8 nucleotides matching TRBD2. Per the germline V gene, CDR1 is MNHEY and CDR2 is SVGAGI. The CDR3 totals 14 residues. The chain's CDR3 is CASSFSGMVGEQYF. The CDR3, as DNA: TGCGCCAGCAGTTTTAGCGGGATGGTTGGCGAGCAGTACTTC.

Concerning this clonotype: One junction end disagrees with the germline gene, perhaps due to a read error. DNA for the CDR3: TGTGCCAACAGTTTGGTAGAGGGTACCACAGATACGCAGTATTTT. Amino acid sequence: CANSLVEGTTDTQYF. The chain joins TRBV28 to TRBJ2-3, with TRBD2 as a possible D gene (5 bases). Per the germline V gene, CDR1 is MDHEN and CDR2 is SYDVKM. The CDR3 sequence is 15 residues long.

As for this clonotype: Sequence at one end of the junction differs from germline and may be a read error. The chain combines TRBV29-1 with TRBJ2-7; 8 positions match TRBD1. Looked up from germline, CDR1 is SQVTM and CDR2 is ANQGSEA. The CDR3 sequence is 15 residues long. DNA of the CDR3: TGCATCGTTGTGAGGCCTCGACAGGGGAAGGGTGAGCAGTACTTC. This sequence encodes CIVVRPRQGKGEQYF.

Details on this clonotype: Its ends do not fully match the called genes, so a read error is possible. V and J are TRBV29-1 and TRBJ2-1; maybe TRBD2 (6 bases). This CDR3 region has 17 residues. Germline V CDR1 and CDR2: SQVTM, ANQGSEA. CDR3: CSVEDLEGWGVDNEQSF. CDR3 nucleotides: TGCAGCGTCGAAGATCTGGAGGGATGGGGGGTGGACAATGAGCAGTCCTTC.

This clonotype was counted many times. The rearrangement joins TRBV24-1 to TRBJ2-1; 7 bases agree with TRBD2. The ends lost 5 bases at V and 6 bases at J; junction bases unmatched: 9. This CDR3 is 15 amino acids long. Germline V gene lookup returns CDR1 KGHDR and CDR2 SFDVKD. The CDR3: CATSGASGGLNEQFF. The CDR3 nucleotides are TGTGCCACCAGTGGAGCGTCGGGAGGTCTCAATGAGCAGTTCTTC.

This clonotype is classed as medium-sized (0.01 to 0.1%). V usage is TRBV29-1 and J usage is TRBJ2-1; 8 nucleotides agree with TRBD2. CDR1 SQVTM and CDR2 ANQGSEA come from the germline V gene. This CDR3 region has 13 residues. The J segment lost 5 bases and the V segment lost 5 bases, leaving 5 bases of the junction unmatched. Written as DNA, the CDR3 is TGCAGCGTTCTGAGCGGGAGAAACAATGAGCAGTTCTTC. Amino acid sequence: CSVLSGRNNEQFF.

Notes on this clonotype: Here the CDR3 omits its conserved ending phenylalanine or tryptophan, so a read error is the likely source. The genes are TRBV12-3 or TRBV12-4 and TRBJ2-2, with D possibly being TRBD1 (6 bases). The CDR3 runs to 16 residues. This CDR3 reads CARSLGAGTNTRELFL. CDR3 sequence (DNA): TGTGCCAGGAGTTTAGGGGCAGGGACAAACACCCGGGAGCTGTTTCTT.

Of note for this clonotype: A much bigger clone sits one base away, suggesting this may be a read error. The chain is built from TRBV5-1 and TRBJ1-6; D gene ambiguous. CDR1 is SGHRS and CDR2 is YFSETQ in the germline V gene. This CDR3 has 14 residues. In DNA, the CDR3 is TGCGCCAGCAGCTTGGATGGTGATAATTCATCCCTCCACTTT. The encoded protein is CASSLDGDNSSLHF.

In regard to this clonotype: One end of the junction varies from germline; a read error may be responsible. This chain connects TRBV6-5 to TRBJ1-2; D is undetermined. From germline, CDR1 is MNHEY and CDR2 SVGAGI. The CDR3 is 11 amino acids. The CDR3 spells CARSYGDGYTF. The CDR3 DNA reads as TGTGCCAGGAGCTACGGCGATGGCTACACTTTC.

Note on this clonotype: Relative to the germline gene, one junction end is altered; a read error may explain this. This rearrangement joins TRBV6-5 to TRBJ2-1; D might be TRBD2 (5 bases). The CDR3 is 16 residues long. The germline gives CDR1 MNHEY, CDR2 SVGAGI. Here the CDR3 reads CASSISGSKPYNDQFF. Written as DNA, the CDR3 is TGTGCCAGCAGTATTAGTGGGAGTAAACCCTACAATGATCAGTTCTTC.

This rearrangement joins TRBV6-5 to TRBJ2-2; D is possibly TRBD2 (5 bases). Per the germline V gene, CDR1 is MNHEY and CDR2 is SVGAGI. This CDR3 is 14 amino acids long. V lost 6 bases to trimming and J lost 6 bases, with 14 bases between them. For the CDR3, the DNA is TGTGCCAGCAGAAGAGGGCTCCATGCCGGGGAGCTGTTTTTT. Its translation is CASRRGLHAGELFF.